Below are 32 T cell receptor beta chains sequenced from a single sample in a study of blood T cell repertoires in COVID-19. The table came from immunoSEQ multiplex PCR; TCRdb's copy has only in-frame clones and leaves some out. The sample holds approximately 440,000 clones; approximately 90% are singletons and the top ten take 10% to 15%. Sequenced material: peripheral blood. These receptors all come from a woman aged 45-65 years with COVID-19, enrolled during active disease.

This sequence joins TRBV6-5 and TRBJ1-2; weak D call: TRBD1 (5 bases). The CDR3 length is 15 residues. V shed 4 bases and J shed 7 bases, with 19 bases lying between them. The germline CDR1 and CDR2 sequences are MNHEY and SVGAGI. The CDR3 spells CASSLIGGEKGGYTF. CDR3 DNA sequence: TGTGCCAGCAGTTTAATCGGAGGGGAAAAAGGTGGCTACACCTTC.

The chain links TRBV27 to TRBJ1-6, with a tentative D call TRBD1 (6 bases). Germline-derived CDR1 and CDR2 are MNHEY and SMNVEV (reference sequence). The V end lost 3 bases, the J end lost 6 bases, and 12 bases lay between the germline ends. The CDR3 contains 15 residues. CDR3 in DNA: TGTGCCAGCAGTTTCCGCCGACAGGCTAATTCACCCCTCCACTTT. This encodes CASSFRRQANSPLHF.

V usage is TRBV6-5 and J usage is TRBJ1-3; D is unresolved. Germline V gene data show CDR1 as MNHEY and CDR2 as SVGAGI. With 2 bases removed from V and 1 base from J, the gap between germline ends came to 6 bases. The length of the CDR3 is 14 residues. For the CDR3, the DNA is TGTGCCAGCAGTTACCGGGTATCTGGAAACACCATATATTTT. Its translation is CASSYRVSGNTIYF.

The chain combines TRBV7-6 with TRBJ2-3; 7 bases line up with TRBD2. Trimming cost V 5 bases and J 3 bases; bases outside gene matches: 8. The length of the CDR3 is 15 residues. Germline loops: CDR1 SGHVS, CDR2 FNYEAQ. In DNA form, the CDR3 reads TGTGCCAGCAGCCCTTCGGGGCGGGGGACAGATACGCAGTATTTT. Translated: CASSPSGRGTDTQYF.

CDR3 loop: CASSLGFEDYTF. DNA for the CDR3: TGCGCCAGCAGCTTGGGGTTCGAGGACTACACCTTC. The V gene is TRBV5-1, the J gene TRBJ1-2; the D is unclear. The CDR3 runs 12 residues. The germline gives CDR1 SGHRS, CDR2 YFSETQ. The V end was cut by 0 bases, the J end by 10 bases, with 10 bases between.

Here the CDR3 reads CAIRLRGGSGASTDTQYF. The CDR3 nucleotides are TGTGCCATCAGGCTGAGGGGTGGTAGCGGGGCATCCACAGATACGCAGTATTTT. The V gene is TRBV10-3, the J gene TRBJ2-3, with 8 bases lining up with TRBD2. J was trimmed by 2 bases and V by 6 bases; bases with no gene match: 16. There are 18 residues in the CDR3. Looked up from germline, CDR1 is ENHRY and CDR2 is SYGVKD.

The rearrangement uses TRBV9 and TRBJ2-5, with 9 bases fitting TRBD2. Germline assignment: CDR1 SGDLS and CDR2 YYNGEE. V lost 4 bases, J lost 5 bases, and 12 bases stayed unmatched. The CDR3 has 16 residues. The CDR3 loop is CASSPRGGGAGETQYF. The CDR3, as DNA: TGTGCCAGCAGCCCCCGGGGCGGGGGGGCAGGTGAGACCCAGTACTTC. Together with reference TRBV9 and TRBJ2-5, the CDR3 gives the full variable domain: DSGVTQTPKHLITATGQRVTLRCSPRSGDLSVYWYQQSLDQGLQFLIQYYNGEERAKGNILERFSAQQFPDLHSELNLSSLELGDSALYFCASSPRGGGAGETQYFGPGTRLLVL.

V gene TRBV30 combines with J gene TRBJ1-2; tentative D call: TRBD1 (5 bases). This CDR3 spans 13 amino acids. The V gene's germline CDR1 is GTSNPN and CDR2 SVGIG (reference sequence). Between the trimmed V and J ends, which lost 4 bases and 8 bases, there was a span of 17 bases. The chain's CDR3 is CAWNPGGDRGYTF. The CDR3 nucleotides are TGTGCCTGGAACCCCGGGGGGGATCGGGGCTACACCTTC.

V is TRBV19 and J is TRBJ1-3; no reliable D call. V lost 0 bases, J lost 7 bases, and 19 bases lay in between. The CDR3 length is 17 residues. In germline, CDR1 is LNHDA, CDR2 SQIVND (reference sequence). The CDR3 DNA follows: TGTGCCAGTAGTATAGAGACCTCGGACTGGGTTGTTAACACCATATATTTT. Its protein is CASSIETSDWVVNTIYF.

The chain employs TRBV6-5 and TRBJ1-4; D remains unclear. This CDR3 contains 13 residues. Germline lookup yields CDR1 MNHEY and CDR2 SVGAGI. Trimming cost V 8 bases and J 4 bases, with 11 bases left between them. CDR3 coding DNA: TGTGCCAGCCTGGGCAGAGTTAATGAAAAACTGTTTTTT. Translation: CASLGRVNEKLFF.

The chain couples TRBV7-2 to TRBJ2-7, with TRBD1 matching over 7 bases. Trimming took 5 bases from V and 2 from J; bases not matched to a gene: 6. The CDR3 has 14 amino acids. Germline V CDR1 and CDR2: SGHTA, FQGNSA. CDR3 sequence reads: CASSPTGSPYEQYF. The CDR3 DNA reads as TGTGCCAGCAGCCCGACAGGGTCCCCCTACGAGCAGTACTTC.

The table lists this clone with a count of one. CDR3 residues: CASSFIRAEGINEQYF. The DNA of the CDR3 is TGTGCCAGCAGCTTCATTCGAGCTGAGGGTATCAACGAGCAGTACTTC. The rearrangement links TRBV11-1 to TRBJ2-7; a possible D gene is TRBD2 (5 bases). Germline CDR1 and CDR2: SGHAT and FQDESV (reference sequence). V was shortened by 3 bases and J by 5 bases, with 20 bases between the two germline ends. The CDR3 is 16 residues long.

This chain connects TRBV29-1 to TRBJ1-4, with D perhaps TRBD1 (5 bases). This CDR3 region has 14 residues. CDR1 and CDR2 from the germline V gene are SQVTM and ANQGSEA. Trimming took off 5 bases at V and 3 bases at J, with 13 bases between the two ends. The CDR3 nucleotides are TGCAGCGTTTCTGTCGGGGGGTCTAATGAAAAACTGTTTTTT. Translating it yields CSVSVGGSNEKLFF.

This chain connects TRBV27 to TRBJ2-7; 7 bases line up with TRBD1. The germline gives CDR1 MNHEY, CDR2 SMNVEV (reference sequence). The CDR3 spans 13 residues. The ends lost 8 bases at V and 2 bases at J; junction bases unmatched: 6. The CDR3 region has the DNA TGTGCCAGCGGGGGACAGTCTCCCTACGAGCAGTACTTC. This gives the protein CASGGQSPYEQYF.

Only one count was recorded for this clone. The rearrangement joins TRBV10-3 to TRBJ2-2, with TRBD1 matching 9 bases. Trimming removed 2 bases from V and 7 bases from J; junction bases left unmatched: 11. Germline assignment: CDR1 ENHRY and CDR2 SYGVKD. The CDR3 sequence is 17 residues long. The CDR3 is CAISEPTYRGQGGELFF. CDR3 in DNA: TGTGCCATCAGTGAGCCGACCTACAGGGGGCAGGGCGGGGAGCTGTTTTTT.

The genes are TRBV5-1 and TRBJ1-1, with 10 positions matching TRBD1. This CDR3 has 17 residues. Unmatched junction bases numbered 11, after V lost 0 bases and J lost 6 bases. Germline CDR1 is SGHRS and CDR2 is YFSETQ. In DNA, the CDR3 is TGCGCCAGCAGCTTGGGTAGGACAGGGGGAATGGTGTCTGAAGCTTTCTTT. Translated: CASSLGRTGGMVSEAFF.

The chain links TRBV3-1 (or the pseudogene TRBV3-2) to TRBJ2-7; TRBD2 aligns across 8 bases. This CDR3 has 15 residues. Germline V gene sequence: CDR1 LGHDT, CDR2 YNNKEL (reference sequence). The V and J ends lost 1 base and 7 bases, in that order; junction bases with no gene match: 9. CDR3 sequence reads: CASSQAGGYGLEQYF. In nucleotides, the CDR3 is TGTGCCAGCAGCCAAGCGGGGGGGTACGGTCTGGAGCAGTACTTC.

The chain joins TRBV5-1 to TRBJ1-4; D is undetermined. Trimming took off 2 bases at V and 0 bases at J, with 14 bases between the two ends. From germline, CDR1 is SGHRS and CDR2 YFSETQ. The CDR3 covers 17 residues. CDR3: CASSFWADPATNEKLFF. In DNA form, the CDR3 reads TGCGCCAGCAGCTTTTGGGCAGACCCCGCAACTAATGAAAAACTGTTTTTT.

The rearrangement uses TRBV5-4 and TRBJ1-2, with 8 bases lining up with TRBD1. The CDR3 is made up of 15 amino acids. With 0 bases clipped from V and 8 bases from J, the junction kept 9 bases outside the gene matches. From germline, CDR1 is SGHNT and CDR2 YYREEE (reference sequence). The CDR3 DNA follows: TGTGCCAGCAGCTTGGGCGGGCAGGGGGCGTGGGGCTACACCTTC. This sequence encodes CASSLGGQGAWGYTF.

The rearrangement joins TRBV19 to TRBJ2-5, with a weak D call TRBD1 (5 bases). The CDR3 sequence is 13 residues long. Trimming removed 3 bases at V and 4 bases at J, with 9 bases between. Germline lookup yields CDR1 LNHDA and CDR2 SQIVND (reference sequence). CDR3 in amino acids: CASSMRRGETQYF. CDR3 nucleotides: TGTGCCAGTAGTATGCGTAGGGGAGAGACCCAGTACTTC.

J is TRBJ2-3 and V is TRBV24-1; D is possibly TRBD2 (6 bases). The CDR3 spans 15 residues. Trimming took 3 bases from V and 2 from J, leaving 11 bases between them. The germline V gene has CDR1 KGHDR and CDR2 SFDVKD. Here the CDR3 reads CATSDPRGLTDTQYF. In DNA form, the CDR3 reads TGTGCCACCAGTGATCCGCGGGGACTCACAGATACGCAGTATTTT.

The chain carries TRBV7-2 and TRBJ2-7; D unclear. This CDR3 spans 13 amino acids. The germline CDR1 and CDR2 sequences are SGHTA and FQGNSA. Trimming removed 5 bases at V and 0 bases at J, with 8 bases between. The CDR3 nucleotides are TGTGCCAGCAGCCGGGTTGGCTCCTACGAGCAGTACTTC. Its translation: CASSRVGSYEQYF.

This clone was detected only once. The chain is built from TRBV6-1 and TRBJ2-3; tentative D call: TRBD1 (6 bases). The CDR3 is made up of 17 amino acids. Trimming pared 6 bases from V and 1 base from J, leaving 20 bases between. CDR1 is MNHNS, CDR2 SASEGT, per germline. This chain's CDR3 is CASSERGFRGGTDTQYF. CDR3 bases: TGTGCCAGCAGCGAAAGGGGGTTCAGGGGCGGCACAGATACGCAGTATTTT.

This clone was seen a single time. The chain couples TRBV6-5 to TRBJ2-7, with 7 bases identical to TRBD2. With V trimmed by 11 bases and J by 2 bases, 12 bases remained unmatched. The CDR3 covers 14 residues. Germline-derived CDR1 and CDR2 are MNHEY and SVGAGI. CDR3 loop: CAHARASGAYEQYF. The CDR3 bases are TGTGCCCATGCGCGAGCTAGCGGTGCCTACGAGCAGTACTTC.

This chain connects TRBV5-1 to TRBJ2-3, with 9 bases identical to TRBD2. After removal of 8 bases from V and 0 bases from J, the junction contained 4 bases not matched to a gene. The CDR3 sequence is 14 residues long. Looked up from germline, CDR1 is SGHRS and CDR2 is YFSETQ. CDR3: CASMLAGSTDTQYF. CDR3 nucleotide sequence: TGCGCCAGTATGCTAGCGGGGAGCACAGATACGCAGTATTTT.

This chain uses TRBV6-2 or TRBV6-3 with TRBJ1-2; D is unresolved. The ends were cut back, 0 bases at V and 4 bases at J, with 3 bases in the middle. CDR3 length equals 12 residues. Germline CDR1 MNHEY, CDR2 SVGEGT. CDR3 bases: TGTGCCAGCAGTTACTCCGGCTATGGCTACACCTTC. As protein: CASSYSGYGYTF.

This clone was found once. The chain carries TRBV7-8 and TRBJ1-1; a weak D match, TRBD1 (5 bases). Germline V gives CDR1 SGHVS, CDR2 FQNEAQ. This CDR3 is 14 amino acids long. Trimming removed 5 bases at V and 4 bases at J, with 14 bases between. Here the CDR3 DNA reads TGTGCCAGCAGCCCCGCGGGGGAGACCACTGAAGCTTTCTTT. It encodes CASSPAGETTEAFF.

The chain recombines TRBV6-5 with TRBJ2-3; the D gene is possibly TRBD1 (6 bases). V dropped 6 bases and J dropped 1 base, with 14 bases sitting between them. The CDR3 extends over 15 amino acids. The germline CDR1 and CDR2 sequences are MNHEY and SVGAGI. DNA of the CDR3: TGTGCCAGCAGAATACAGGGCATTGGCACAGATACGCAGTATTTT. Amino acids: CASRIQGIGTDTQYF.

The chain is built from TRBV5-4 and TRBJ1-5; 8 bases line up with TRBD1. The CDR3 has 14 residues. Germline V gene data show CDR1 as SGHNT and CDR2 as YYREEE (reference sequence). Unmatched junction bases numbered 4, after V lost 1 base and J lost 7 bases. CDR3 protein: CASSLQGAEQPQHF. CDR3 DNA sequence: TGTGCCAGCAGCTTGCAGGGGGCGGAACAGCCCCAGCATTTT.

V and J are TRBV7-8 and TRBJ1-5; the match to TRBD1 covers 7 bases. The V gene's germline CDR1 is SGHVS and CDR2 FQNEAQ. V trimming: 5 bases; J trimming: 1 base; junction bases outside the gene matches: 5. The CDR3 runs 15 residues. The DNA for the CDR3 is TGTGCCAGCAGCCCCTGGACAGGAAGCAATCAGCCCCAGCATTTT. It is translated as CASSPWTGSNQPQHF.

This chain connects TRBV5-4 to TRBJ1-2; no clear D gene. Between the trimmed V and J ends, which lost 5 bases and 4 bases, there was a span of 15 bases. The CDR3 has 14 residues. Germline V gene lookup returns CDR1 SGHNT and CDR2 YYREEE (reference sequence). CDR3 protein: CASSPWADPYGYTF. The CDR3 nucleotides are TGTGCCAGCAGTCCTTGGGCAGATCCCTATGGCTACACCTTC.

The DNA of the CDR3 is TGTGCCAGCAGTCCCCTGGGACAGGCAACCGGGGAGCTGTTTTTT. Translation gives CASSPLGQATGELFF. V and J are TRBV27 and TRBJ2-2; 8 nucleotides match TRBD1. CDR1 is MNHEY, CDR2 SMNVEV, per germline (reference sequence). The CDR3 extends over 15 amino acids. V lost 5 bases, J lost 5 bases, and 7 bases stayed unmatched.